A selection of T cell receptor beta chains follows, all from one sample in a study of naive and memory T cell subsets. TCRdb analysed the UMI-ligation and nested PCR reads with MiXCR anew, one entry per CDR3 protein. The sample includes over 65,000 distinct CDR3 sequences, approximately 9.2% of them seen just once. Sequenced: naive CD8+ T cells from blood. These receptors came from a human donor in good health. Each CDR3 is given with its conserved first and last residue. Fields, in order: D gene, clone size, J gene, V gene, CDR3 protein, CDR3 DNA. D genes are given only for firm matches. Only some rows state a clone size, as once, few, many or a class for expanded clones.

>TRBD2|many|TRBJ2-7|TRBV28
CASSLGTSGKPYEQYF
TGTGCCAGCAGTCTGGGGACTAGCGGGAAACCCTACGAGCAGTACTTC
>.|many|TRBJ1-1|TRBV29-1
CSVEDLSRVGIAFF
TGCAGCGTTGAAGATCTTTCCAGGGTCGGAATAGCTTTCTTT
>.|few|TRBJ2-7|TRBV28
CASSLSRRGVHEQYF
TGTGCCAGCAGTTTATCTCGCCGGGGTGTCCACGAGCAGTACTTC
>TRBD2|many|TRBJ2-5|TRBV5-5
CASSDGDLAGGDPRETQYF
TGTGCCAGCAGCGACGGAGATCTAGCGGGAGGGGATCCGCGGGAGACCCAGTACTTC
>.|few|TRBJ1-1|TRBV7-8
CASSRDGGTNTEAFF
TGTGCCAGCAGCCGTGACGGGGGAACCAACACTGAAGCTTTCTTT
>TRBD1|many|TRBJ1-4|TRBV12-5
CASGPDRRDRGLATNEKLFF
TGTGCTAGTGGCCCGGACCGCCGGGACAGGGGGCTCGCAACTAATGAAAAACTGTTTTTT
>.|few|TRBJ1-2|TRBV27
CASSAGGGYYGYTF
TGTGCCAGCAGCGCTGGAGGGGGGTACTATGGCTACACCTTC
>.|few|TRBJ1-3|TRBV27
CASRADGSSGNTIYF
TGTGCCAGCAGGGCGGACGGCAGCTCTGGAAACACCATATATTTT
>.|.|TRBJ2-5|TRBV5-6
CASSLFETQYF
TGTGCCAGCAGCTTGTTCGAGACCCAGTACTTC
>.|few|TRBJ1-2|TRBV28
CASSFQAELGGYTF
TGTGCCAGCAGTTTTCAGGCCGAATTGGGGGGCTACACCTTC
>TRBD2|few|TRBJ2-7|TRBV7-2
CASSFERGWDYEQYF
TGTGCCAGCAGTTTCGAGCGGGGGTGGGATTACGAGCAGTACTTC
>.|few|TRBJ2-1|TRBV11-2
CASSLDRNEQFF
TGTGCCAGCAGCTTAGATAGGAATGAGCAGTTCTTC
>.|few|TRBJ2-7|TRBV27
CASWGNYEQYF
TGTGCCAGCTGGGGGAACTACGAGCAGTACTTC
>.|.|TRBJ1-2|TRBV29-1
CSVEEGETDYGYTF
TGCAGCGTTGAAGAGGGGGAAACGGACTATGGCTACACCTTC
>.|.|TRBJ2-7|TRBV2
CASSEAGKTYEQYF
TGTGCCAGCAGTGAAGCAGGGAAGACCTACGAGCAGTACTTC
>TRBD1|many|TRBJ2-7|TRBV9
CASSVAGQGGSYEQYF
TGTGCCAGCAGCGTAGCGGGACAGGGGGGATCCTACGAGCAGTACTTC
>.|.|TRBJ2-1|TRBV28
CAVATYNEQFF
TGTGCTGTTGCCACCTACAATGAGCAGTTCTTC
>.|.|TRBJ2-7|TRBV7-9
CASSPGITDEQYF
TGTGCCAGCAGCCCGGGGATTACGGACGAGCAGTACTTC
>.|many|TRBJ2-1|TRBV3-1
CASSQDVAGLTYNEQFF
TGTGCCAGCAGCCAAGACGTCGCGGGCCTCACCTACAATGAGCAGTTCTTC
>TRBD2|few|TRBJ2-6|TRBV6-2/TRBV6-3
CASSYLASGTSPGSGANVLTF
TGTGCCAGCAGTTACTTGGCTAGCGGGACCTCACCCGGCTCTGGGGCCAACGTCCTGACTTTC
>TRBD2|.|TRBJ2-7|TRBV19
CASVQRPGREYEQYF
TGTGCCAGTGTGCAGAGACCTGGGAGGGAGTACGAGCAGTACTTC
>TRBD1|few|TRBJ2-2|TRBV6-1
CASRMDRLGGGELFF
TGTGCCAGCAGAATGGACAGGTTAGGTGGCGGGGAGCTGTTTTTT
>.|.|TRBJ1-2|TRBV9
CASSVEGHNTF
TGTGCCAGCAGCGTCGAGGGACATAACACCTTC
>TRBD1|.|TRBJ1-1|TRBV11-2
CASSLGYRTGNTEAFF
TGTGCCAGCAGCTTAGGCTATCGGACAGGGAACACTGAAGCTTTCTTT
>.|few|TRBJ2-4|TRBV24-1
CATSDFGSGSGSTKNIQYF
TGTGCCACCAGTGATTTTGGTTCCGGTAGCGGCAGTACCAAAAACATTCAGTACTTC
>.|few|TRBJ2-7|TRBV7-9
CASSPPGQTYEQYF
TGTGCCAGCAGCCCACCCGGACAGACCTACGAGCAGTACTTC